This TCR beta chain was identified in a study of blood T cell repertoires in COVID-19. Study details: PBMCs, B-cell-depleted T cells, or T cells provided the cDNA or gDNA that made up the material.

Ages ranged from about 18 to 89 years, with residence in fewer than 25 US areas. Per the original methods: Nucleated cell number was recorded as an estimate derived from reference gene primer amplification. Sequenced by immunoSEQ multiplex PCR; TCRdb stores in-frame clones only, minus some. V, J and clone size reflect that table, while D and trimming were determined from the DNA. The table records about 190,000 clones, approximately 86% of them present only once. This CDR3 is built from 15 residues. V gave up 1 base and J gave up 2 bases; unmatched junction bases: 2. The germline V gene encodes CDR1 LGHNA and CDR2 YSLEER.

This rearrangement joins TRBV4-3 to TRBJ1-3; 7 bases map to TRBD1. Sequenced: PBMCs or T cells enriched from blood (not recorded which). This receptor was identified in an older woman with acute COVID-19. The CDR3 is CASSQGTGAGNTIYF. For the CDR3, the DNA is TGCGCCAGCAGCCAAGGGACAGGTGCTGGAAACACCATATATTTT.